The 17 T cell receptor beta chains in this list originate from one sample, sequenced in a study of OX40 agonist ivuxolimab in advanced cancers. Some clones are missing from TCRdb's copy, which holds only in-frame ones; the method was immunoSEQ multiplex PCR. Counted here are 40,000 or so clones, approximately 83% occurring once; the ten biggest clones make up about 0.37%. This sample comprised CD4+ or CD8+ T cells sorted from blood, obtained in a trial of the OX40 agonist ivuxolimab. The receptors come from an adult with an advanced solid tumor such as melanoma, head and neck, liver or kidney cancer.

CDR3 sequence: CASSQSAGSGYTF. The CDR3 bases are TGTGCCAGCAGCCAATCAGCAGGGTCTGGCTACACCTTC. V usage is TRBV14 and J usage is TRBJ1-2; a weak D match, TRBD1 (5 bases). Germline-derived CDR1 and CDR2 are SGHDN and FVKESK. The CDR3 loop spans 13 amino acids. The V end was cut by 2 bases, the J end by 7 bases, with 11 bases between.

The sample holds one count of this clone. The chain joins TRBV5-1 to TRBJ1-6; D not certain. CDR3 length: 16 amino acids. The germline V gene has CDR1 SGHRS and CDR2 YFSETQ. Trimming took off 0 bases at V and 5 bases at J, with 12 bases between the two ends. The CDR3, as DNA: TGCGCCAGCAGCTTGGTTCTCGGGTCGGATAATTCACCCCTCCACTTT. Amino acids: CASSLVLGSDNSPLHF.

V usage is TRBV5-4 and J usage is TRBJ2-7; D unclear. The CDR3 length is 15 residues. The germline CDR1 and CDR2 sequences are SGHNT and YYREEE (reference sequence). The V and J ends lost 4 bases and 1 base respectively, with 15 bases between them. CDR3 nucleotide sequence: TGTGCCAGCAGCCGAGAAGGGATGGGATCCTACGAGCAGTACTTC. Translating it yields CASSREGMGSYEQYF.

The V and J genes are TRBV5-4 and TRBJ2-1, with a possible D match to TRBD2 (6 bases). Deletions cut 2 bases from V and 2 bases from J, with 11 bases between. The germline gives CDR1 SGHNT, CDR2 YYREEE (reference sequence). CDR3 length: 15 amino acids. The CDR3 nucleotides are TGTGCCAGCAGCTTTGCGGGGACGCCCTACAATGAGCAGTTCTTC. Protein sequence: CASSFAGTPYNEQFF.

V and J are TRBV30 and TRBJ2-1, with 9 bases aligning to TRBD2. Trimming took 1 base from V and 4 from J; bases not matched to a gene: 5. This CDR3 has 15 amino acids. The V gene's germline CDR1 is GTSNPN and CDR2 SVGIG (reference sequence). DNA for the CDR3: TGTGCCTGGAGTGCGGGACTAGCCGCATACAATGAGCAGTTCTTC. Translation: CAWSAGLAAYNEQFF.

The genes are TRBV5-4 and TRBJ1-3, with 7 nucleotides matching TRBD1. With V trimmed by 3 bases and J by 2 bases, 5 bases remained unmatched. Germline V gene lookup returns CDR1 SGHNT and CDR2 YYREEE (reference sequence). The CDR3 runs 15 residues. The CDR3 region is CASSSKGGPGNTIYF. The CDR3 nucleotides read TGTGCCAGCAGCTCGAAAGGGGGCCCTGGAAACACCATATATTTT.

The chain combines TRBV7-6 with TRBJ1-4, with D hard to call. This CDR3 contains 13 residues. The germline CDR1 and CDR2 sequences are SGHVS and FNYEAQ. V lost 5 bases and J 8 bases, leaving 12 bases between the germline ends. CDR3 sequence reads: CASSLRLGEKLFF. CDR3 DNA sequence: TGTGCCAGCAGCCTCCGGTTAGGGGAAAAACTGTTTTTT. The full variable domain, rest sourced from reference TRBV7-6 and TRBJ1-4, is GAGVSQSPRYKVTKRGQDVALRCDPISGHVSLYWYRQALGQGPEFLTYFNYEAQQDKSGLPNDRFSAERPEGSISTLTIQRTEQRDSAMYRCASSLRLGEKLFFGSGTQLSVL.

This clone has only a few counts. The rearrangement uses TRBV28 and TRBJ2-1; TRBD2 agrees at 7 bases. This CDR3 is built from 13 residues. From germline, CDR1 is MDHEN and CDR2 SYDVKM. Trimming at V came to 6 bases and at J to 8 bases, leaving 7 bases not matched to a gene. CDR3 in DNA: TGTGCCAGCAGGGCTAGCGGTGTCTATGAGCAGTTCTTC. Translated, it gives CASRASGVYEQFF.

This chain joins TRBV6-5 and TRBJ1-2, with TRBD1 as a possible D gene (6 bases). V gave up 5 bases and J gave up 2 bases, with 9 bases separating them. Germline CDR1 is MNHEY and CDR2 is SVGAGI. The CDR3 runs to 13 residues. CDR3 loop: CASSPGGNYGYTF. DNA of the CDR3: TGTGCCAGCAGTCCCGGGGGCAACTATGGCTACACCTTC.

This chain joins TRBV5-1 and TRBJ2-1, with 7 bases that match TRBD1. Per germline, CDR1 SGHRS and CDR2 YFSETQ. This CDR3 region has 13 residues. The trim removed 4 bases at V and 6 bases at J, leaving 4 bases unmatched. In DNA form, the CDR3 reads TGCGCCAGCAGCCCCGACAGGGCCAATGAGCAGTTCTTC. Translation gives CASSPDRANEQFF.

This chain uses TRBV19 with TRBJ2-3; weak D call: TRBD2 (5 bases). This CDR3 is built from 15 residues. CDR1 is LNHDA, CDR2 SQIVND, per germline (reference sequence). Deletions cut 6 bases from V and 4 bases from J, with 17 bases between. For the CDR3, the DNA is TGTGCCAGTAGCCTCGGCCCAGGAGGACCAGATACGCAGTATTTT. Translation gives CASSLGPGGPDTQYF.

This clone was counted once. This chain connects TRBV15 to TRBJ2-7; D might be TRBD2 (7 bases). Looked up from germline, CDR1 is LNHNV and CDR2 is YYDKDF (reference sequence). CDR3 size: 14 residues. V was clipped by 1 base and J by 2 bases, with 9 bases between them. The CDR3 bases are TGTGCCACCAGCAGAGGGGGGGGCCCCTACGAGCAGTACTTC. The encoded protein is CATSRGGGPYEQYF.

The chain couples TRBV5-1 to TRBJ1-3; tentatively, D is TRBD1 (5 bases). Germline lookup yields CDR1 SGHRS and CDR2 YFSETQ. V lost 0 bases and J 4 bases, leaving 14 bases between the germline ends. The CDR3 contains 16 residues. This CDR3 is CASSLEGGGYGNTIYF. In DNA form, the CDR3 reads TGCGCCAGCAGCTTGGAAGGTGGGGGTTACGGAAACACCATATATTTT.

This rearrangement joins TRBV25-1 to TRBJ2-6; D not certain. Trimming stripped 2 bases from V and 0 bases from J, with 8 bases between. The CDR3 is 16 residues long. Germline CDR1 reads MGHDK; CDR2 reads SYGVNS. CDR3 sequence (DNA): TGTGCCAGCAGTGAAAGTAGGAGCTCTGGGGCCAACGTCCTGACTTTC. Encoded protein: CASSESRSSGANVLTF.

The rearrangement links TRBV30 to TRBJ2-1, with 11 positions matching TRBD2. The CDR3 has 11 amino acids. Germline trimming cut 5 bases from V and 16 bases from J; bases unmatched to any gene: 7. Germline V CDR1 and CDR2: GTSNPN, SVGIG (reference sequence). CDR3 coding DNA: TGTGCCTGGCATAGCGGGAGGGCCCTTTTCTTC. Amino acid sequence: CAWHSGRALFF.

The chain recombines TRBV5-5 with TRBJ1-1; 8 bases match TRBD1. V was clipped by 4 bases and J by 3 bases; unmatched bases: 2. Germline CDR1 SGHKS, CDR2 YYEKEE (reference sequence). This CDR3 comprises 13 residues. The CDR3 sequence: CASSEDRDTEAFF. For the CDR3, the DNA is TGTGCCAGCAGCGAGGACAGGGACACTGAAGCTTTCTTT.

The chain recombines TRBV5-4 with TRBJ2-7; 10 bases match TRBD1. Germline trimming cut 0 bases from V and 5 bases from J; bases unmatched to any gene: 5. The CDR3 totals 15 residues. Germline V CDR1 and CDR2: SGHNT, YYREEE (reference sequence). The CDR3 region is CASSLVGQGRNEQYF. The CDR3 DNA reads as TGTGCCAGCAGCTTGGTGGGACAGGGGAGAAACGAGCAGTACTTC.